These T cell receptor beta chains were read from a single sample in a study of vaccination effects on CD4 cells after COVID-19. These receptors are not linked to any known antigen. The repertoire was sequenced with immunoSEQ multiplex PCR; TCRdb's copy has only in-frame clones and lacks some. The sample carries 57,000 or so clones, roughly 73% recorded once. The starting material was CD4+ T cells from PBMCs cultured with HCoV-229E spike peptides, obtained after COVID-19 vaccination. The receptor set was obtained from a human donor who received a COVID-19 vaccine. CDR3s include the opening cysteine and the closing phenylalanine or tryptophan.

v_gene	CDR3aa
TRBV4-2	CASSHDSIGYTF
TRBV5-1	CASSLARQGGETQYF
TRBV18	CASSLGQGNQPQHF
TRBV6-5	CASRVQENYGYTF
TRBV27	CASSSTGLAGGHYNEQFF
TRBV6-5	CASSTGGSGNTIYF
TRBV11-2	CASSLVFSLSYNEQFF
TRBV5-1	CASSRDGDTQYF
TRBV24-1	CATSGTGRYGYTF
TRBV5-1	CASSLMGTSGGADTQYF
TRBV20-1	CSARQSYGYTF
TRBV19	CASTVTGVHQPQHF
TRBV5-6	CASSIASGAGNQPQHF
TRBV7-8	CASSSLDRGIGNTIYF
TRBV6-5	CASSFFQGGGASGYTF
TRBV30	CAGGTAGGPSTDTQYF
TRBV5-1	CASSSYIATGITPGYTF
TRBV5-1	CASSWQGRGADTQYF
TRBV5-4	CASSYPGTANTEAFF
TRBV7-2	CASSIPDGRSEKLFF
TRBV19	CASSISRGQGYGYTF
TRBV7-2	CASSLERLTTDTQYF
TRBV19	CASSRDSLDPGELFF